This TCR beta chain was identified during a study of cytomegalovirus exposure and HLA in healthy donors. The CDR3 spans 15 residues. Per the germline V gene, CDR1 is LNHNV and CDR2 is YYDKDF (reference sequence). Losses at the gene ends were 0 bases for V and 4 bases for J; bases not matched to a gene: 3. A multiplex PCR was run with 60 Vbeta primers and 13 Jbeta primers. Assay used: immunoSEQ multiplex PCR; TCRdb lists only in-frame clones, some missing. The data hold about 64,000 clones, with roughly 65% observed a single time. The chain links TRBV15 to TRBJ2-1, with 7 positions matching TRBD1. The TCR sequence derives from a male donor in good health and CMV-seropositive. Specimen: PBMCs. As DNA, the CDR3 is TGTGCCACCAGCAGAGAGGGACAGTTATACAATGAGCAGTTCTTC. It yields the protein CATSREGQLYNEQFF.